Shown below are 10 T cell receptor beta chains from a single sample sequenced in a study of multiple sclerosis patients with progressive multifocal leukoencephalopathy. The table came from immunoSEQ multiplex PCR; TCRdb's copy has only in-frame clones and leaves some out. The sample consists of more than 30,000 clones, 89% of them appearing once. As to time point: before natalizumab initiation. Sequencing used PBMCs. These receptors all come from a human donor with multiple sclerosis.

This chain joins TRBV28 and TRBJ1-6, with D maybe TRBD1 (6 bases). CDR1 is MDHEN and CDR2 is SYDVKM in the germline V gene. The CDR3 sequence is 14 residues long. Trimming removed 7 bases from V and 7 bases from J, with 14 bases in between. The CDR3 region has the DNA TGTGCCAGCACCATGGGACAAGGGAATTCACCCCTCCACTTT. This gives the protein CASTMGQGNSPLHF.

The V call is TRBV2, the J call TRBJ2-1; perhaps D is TRBD1 or TRBD2 (5 bases each). Deletions cut 3 bases from V and 9 bases from J, with 18 bases between. Per germline, CDR1 SNHLY and CDR2 FYNNEI. This CDR3 contains 15 residues. CDR3 DNA sequence: TGTGCCAGCAGTGACAGGGACGTGCGGTGGGGTGAGCAGTTCTTC. As protein: CASSDRDVRWGEQFF.

The chain couples TRBV7-2 to TRBJ2-3; 7 bases are a match to TRBD2. This CDR3 region has 14 residues. The J segment lost 3 bases and the V segment lost 5 bases, leaving 5 bases of the junction unmatched. Germline assignment: CDR1 SGHTA and CDR2 FQGNSA. The CDR3, as DNA: TGTGCCAGCAGCCGTGTCGGGAGGACAGATACGCAGTATTTT. Translating it yields CASSRVGRTDTQYF.

The chain links TRBV18 to TRBJ2-7; 8 bases match TRBD1. Germline CDR1 is KGHSH and CDR2 is LQKENI. V lost 6 bases, J lost 1 base, and 5 bases stayed unmatched. CDR3 length: 14 residues. This CDR3 reads CASSLNRGSYEQYF. The CDR3 region has the DNA TGTGCCAGCTCGCTAAACAGGGGGTCCTACGAGCAGTACTTC.

The chain recombines TRBV12-5 with TRBJ2-7, with D perhaps being TRBD1 or TRBD2 (5 bases each). The V gene's germline CDR1 is LGHNT and CDR2 FRNRAP. The CDR3 consists of 16 residues. With 2 bases removed from V and 4 bases from J, the gap between germline ends came to 18 bases. The CDR3 here is CASGLFMLGVSYEQYF. The CDR3 nucleotides read TGTGCTAGTGGTTTGTTTATGCTGGGGGTTTCTTACGAGCAGTACTTC.

The chain joins TRBV5-1 to TRBJ1-2, with D hard to call. Trimming removed 2 bases at V and 5 bases at J, with 10 bases between. The CDR3 contains 13 residues. Germline V gene lookup returns CDR1 SGHRS and CDR2 YFSETQ. CDR3: CASSFGRAYGYTF. DNA of the CDR3: TGCGCCAGCAGCTTTGGACGGGCTTATGGCTACACCTTC.

The chain links TRBV27 to TRBJ1-1; 8 bases match TRBD1. Germline lookup yields CDR1 MNHEY and CDR2 SMNVEV (reference sequence). The CDR3 runs 13 residues. V shed 7 bases and J 11 bases; nucleotides not matched to a gene: 12. CDR3: CASIPRTTGEAFF. The CDR3 DNA reads as TGTGCCAGCATCCCAAGGACGACAGGGGAGGCTTTCTTT.

The chain recombines TRBV28 with TRBJ1-1; D gene uncertain. V lost 3 bases and J lost 8, with 19 bases in between. This CDR3 spans 15 amino acids. CDR1 MDHEN and CDR2 SYDVKM come from the germline V gene. The CDR3, as DNA: TGTGCCAGCAGTTTGTCTGTGGTTTCGCTGCAGGAAGCTTTCTTT. Translation: CASSLSVVSLQEAFF.

The rearrangement joins TRBV18 to TRBJ1-1, with D perhaps matching TRBD1 (5 bases). Germline V gene sequence: CDR1 KGHSH, CDR2 LQKENI. The CDR3 runs 15 residues. Deletions cut 3 bases from V and 4 bases from J, with 15 bases between. The DNA for the CDR3 is TGTGCCAGCTCACCCCCCGGGGCAGGCAGCACTGAAGCTTTCTTT. This translates into CASSPPGAGSTEAFF.

This clone came up once. The chain has TRBV11-1 and TRBJ2-1; no clear D gene. The CDR3 has 16 amino acids. Germline CDR1 and CDR2: SGHAT and FQDESV (reference sequence). V lost 1 base to trimming and J lost 6 bases, with 16 bases between them. CDR3 amino acids: CASSLESRKYGNEQFF. The CDR3 DNA sequence: TGTGCCAGCAGCTTAGAGAGTAGAAAGTATGGCAATGAGCAGTTCTTC.